This is a list of T cell receptor beta chains from one sample in a study of cytomegalovirus exposure and HLA in healthy donors. TCRdb keeps only in-frame clones here, not all; method: immunoSEQ multiplex PCR. Altogether approximately 130,000 clones are present, about three quarters being singletons, with the ten largest covering around 2%. The sample taken for sequencing was PBMCs. These receptors came from a female donor in good health and CMV-seropositive. The CDR3 runs from the conserved cysteine through the conserved F or W. The D gene is left open where the match is weak. For some rows the clone size is stated as once, few or many, or as a class when expanded; others skip it.

V	D	J	size	DNA	CDR3
TRBV30	TRBD1	TRBJ2-5	-	TGTGCCTGGAGTGTACGTAGAAGACAGGGGGCTATCGCAGAGACCCAGTACTTC	CAWSVRRRQGAIAETQYF
TRBV12-5	-	TRBJ2-2	-	TGTGCTAGTGGTTTCAGGGGGGACGGGGAGCTGTTTTTT	CASGFRGDGELFF
TRBV5-5	-	TRBJ2-1	-	TGTGCCAGCAGGCCGGGACTCTACAATGAGCAGTTCTTC	CASRPGLYNEQFF
TRBV5-1	TRBD2	TRBJ2-3	-	TGCGCCAGCAATCCCCTAGCGGGGGGGAGGACAGATACGCAGTATTTT	CASNPLAGGRTDTQYF
TRBV28	-	TRBJ2-7	once	TGTGCCAGCAGTTTTCCACCTAATTACGAGCAGTACTTC	CASSFPPNYEQYF
TRBV28	-	TRBJ2-1	few	TGTGCCAGCAGCTCCAACCCTTCCCGGACAGAGCTTACCGGGCAGTTCTTC	CASSSNPSRTELTGQFF
TRBV5-6	-	TRBJ1-5	-	TGTGCCAGCAGCTTGTGGGGGCCCGGTCAGCCCCAGCATTTT	CASSLWGPGQPQHF
TRBV18	-	TRBJ1-2	once	TGTGCCAGCTCACTCCTCAGTGCAGGGGACGGCTACTATGGCTACACCTTC	CASSLLSAGDGYYGYTF
TRBV6-1	-	TRBJ1-6	-	TGTGCCAGCAGTGAATCCCTTTCCTATAATTCACCCCTCCACTTT	CASSESLSYNSPLHF
TRBV2	TRBD1	TRBJ1-2	-	TGTGCCAGCAGGGAACAGGGGATCTATGGCTACACCTTC	CASREQGIYGYTF
TRBV30	-	TRBJ1-5	-	TGTGCCTGGGCTGGACAGCGCAATCAGCCCCAGCATTTT	CAWAGQRNQPQHF
TRBV10-3	-	TRBJ2-3	-	TGTGCCATCAGTGAGTCGGGCGGGCGTGGTGCAGATACGCAGTATTTT	CAISESGGRGADTQYF
TRBV5-1	TRBD2	TRBJ2-1	-	TGCGCCAGCAGCTTGTCCAGCGGGGGCCCCAATGAGCAGTTCTTC	CASSLSSGGPNEQFF
TRBV6-1	TRBD1	TRBJ2-5	-	TGTGCCAGCAGTGACCCTGGACAGGGGCAAGAGACCCAGTACTTC	CASSDPGQGQETQYF
TRBV19	TRBD2	TRBJ2-3	-	TGTGCCAGTAGTACTCGGACTAGCGGGACCCCAGATACGCAGTATTTT	CASSTRTSGTPDTQYF
TRBV10-1	TRBD2	TRBJ2-1	-	TGCGCCAGCAGCGACAAGCGGGGGGGCCGCGGTGAGCAGTTCTTC	CASSDKRGGRGEQFF
TRBV6-5	TRBD2	TRBJ2-5	-	TGTGCCAGCAGTTACCTTTCTAGCGGCCAAGAGACCCAGTACTTC	CASSYLSSGQETQYF
TRBV28	-	TRBJ2-7	-	TGTGCCAGCAGCCAAATCAGGGGATACGAGCAGTACTTC	CASSQIRGYEQYF
TRBV7-4	TRBD1	TRBJ2-6	-	TGTGCCAGCAGCTTAAGGGGACAGGCCTGTATAAACTCTGGGGCCAACGTCCTGACTTTC	CASSLRGQACINSGANVLTF
TRBV5-1	-	TRBJ2-3	-	TGCGCCAGCAGCGACAGAACTAGCACAGATACGCAGTATTTT	CASSDRTSTDTQYF
TRBV7-9	TRBD1	TRBJ2-1	-	TGTGCCAGCAGCTTGACAGGGACCAATGAGCAGTTCTTC	CASSLTGTNEQFF
TRBV6-1	-	TRBJ2-3	-	TGTGCCAGCAGGAAAACGCACTCAACCACAGATACGCAGTATTTT	CASRKTHSTTDTQYF
TRBV6-1	TRBD1	TRBJ1-6	once	TGTGCCAGCAGCGGGACAGTGAGGACCAATTCACCCCTCCACTTT	CASSGTVRTNSPLHF
TRBV5-1	-	TRBJ2-4	-	TGCGCCAGCAGAACGGACCTGGTGAGGGAAAACATTCAGTACTTC	CASRTDLVRENIQYF
TRBV5-4	TRBD2	TRBJ2-1	-	TGTGCCAGCAGCTCGGATATAGCGGGAGGGCCTGGGCGTAATGAGCAGTTCTTC	CASSSDIAGGPGRNEQFF
TRBV25-1	TRBD1	TRBJ2-1	-	TGTGCCAGCAGTACGACCCGTGGGGACAGGGAGGCTGAGCAGTTCTTC	CASSTTRGDREAEQFF
TRBV7-3	-	TRBJ2-3	-	TGTGCCAGCAGCTTAACGTTCGGGGTTGCTTCTAGCACAGATACGCAGTATTTT	CASSLTFGVASSTDTQYF
TRBV11-3	-	TRBJ2-7	-	TGTGCCAGCAGCCGAGACAGGGAGGTCGGGGAGCAGTACTTC	CASSRDREVGEQYF
TRBV13	TRBD1	TRBJ2-7	-	TGTGCCAGCAGCTTAGACCTCCGGGACAGGGGCTACGAGCAGTACTTC	CASSLDLRDRGYEQYF
TRBV7-9	-	TRBJ2-2	-	TGTTCCAGCAGCCAAGGCTCTAGCTCCAACACCGGGGAGCTGTTTTTT	CSSSQGSSSNTGELFF
TRBV2	-	TRBJ1-1	-	TGTGCCAGCAATCAGGGCGGGAACACTGAAGCTTTCTTT	CASNQGGNTEAFF
TRBV27	TRBD2	TRBJ2-5	-	TGTGCCAGCAGTTCCACCCCCCTAGCGGGGGAGACCCAGTACTTC	CASSSTPLAGETQYF
TRBV6-5	TRBD2	TRBJ2-7	-	TGTGCCAGCAAACCGGGACTAGCGGCCTACGAGCAGTACTTC	CASKPGLAAYEQYF
TRBV28	TRBD1	TRBJ2-7	-	TGTGCCAGCAGTTTAACCACAGACAGGGTGGCCTACGAGCAGTACTTC	CASSLTTDRVAYEQYF
TRBV6-5	TRBD1	TRBJ1-2	-	TGTGCCAGCAGTTACGAACAGGGGACCCGCTACACCTTC	CASSYEQGTRYTF
TRBV1	-	TRBJ2-3	-	TGCACCAGCAGACTAAGGAGTGGAGGGGGGACTACCAAGGATACGCAGTATTTT	CTSRLRSGGGTTKDTQYF
TRBV5-4	TRBD2	TRBJ2-7	-	TGTGCCAGCAGCGAGGGACTAGCGGGAGACGAGCAGTACTTC	CASSEGLAGDEQYF
TRBV5-1	-	TRBJ2-5	-	TGCGCCAGCAGCCGTTCAGGGGGGGAGACCCAGTACTTC	CASSRSGGETQYF
TRBV5-1	TRBD2	TRBJ2-5	-	TGCGCCAGCAGCTTGGGGTCGGGAGGGGGACAAGAGACCCAGTACTTC	CASSLGSGGGQETQYF
TRBV2	TRBD1	TRBJ2-5	-	TGTGCCAGCAGTGGGACAGGGGAAGGGCGTGAGACCCAGTACTTC	CASSGTGEGRETQYF
TRBV18	-	TRBJ2-5	-	TGTGCCAGCTCACGGACGAGGGGGGGAGAAGAGACCCAGTACTTC	CASSRTRGGEETQYF
TRBV11-2	TRBD2	TRBJ2-3	-	TGTGCCAGCAGCCAGGGGACTAGCGGGACTAGCACAGATACGCAGTATTTT	CASSQGTSGTSTDTQYF
TRBV18	TRBD1	TRBJ1-3	-	TGTGCCAGCTCACCGGGCAGGGGGTCTGGAAACACCATATATTTT	CASSPGRGSGNTIYF
TRBV7-3	-	TRBJ2-3	once	TGTGCCAGCACATTCGGGGGAGCCACAGATACGCAGTATTTT	CASTFGGATDTQYF
TRBV14	-	TRBJ1-1	-	TGTGCCAGCAGCCAAGATCTTAAGAACACTGAAGCTTTCTTT	CASSQDLKNTEAFF
TRBV27	TRBD1	TRBJ2-7	-	TGTGCCAGCAAACCCGGACAGGGCAACTACGAGCAGTACTTC	CASKPGQGNYEQYF
TRBV11-2	TRBD1	TRBJ2-2	-	TGTGCCAGCAGCTGGGTCCGGGACAGGGGGCGAACCGGGGAGCTGTTTTTT	CASSWVRDRGRTGELFF
TRBV4-1	TRBD2	TRBJ2-3	once	TGCGCCAGCAGCCACCCTAGCGGGGGGACGAGCACAGATACGCAGTATTTT	CASSHPSGGTSTDTQYF
TRBV23-1	TRBD1	TRBJ1-2	-	TGCGCCAGCAGTCAGGGACAGGGGAACTATGGCTACACCTTC	CASSQGQGNYGYTF
TRBV15	TRBD1	TRBJ2-5	-	TGTGCCACCAGCAGCTGGGACAGGCAAGAGACCCAGTACTTC	CATSSWDRQETQYF
TRBV5-1	TRBD2	TRBJ2-3	-	TGCGCCAGCAGCTTGGGACTAGCGGGAGGGACAACAGATACGCAGTATTTT	CASSLGLAGGTTDTQYF
TRBV6-5	-	TRBJ2-1	-	TGTGCCAGCAGTTACCCCGACAATGAGCAGTTCTTC	CASSYPDNEQFF
TRBV10-3	TRBD2	TRBJ2-5	once	TGTGCCATCAGGGGGCCCGGGACTAGGAGGGGTCAAGAGACCCAGTACTTC	CAIRGPGTRRGQETQYF
TRBV9	-	TRBJ1-4	-	TGTGCCAGCAACATCGGGGGGAATAATGAAAAACTGTTTTTT	CASNIGGNNEKLFF
TRBV10-1	-	TRBJ2-7	-	TGCGCCAGCAGTGAGCAGGGTGGGGAGCAGTACTTC	CASSEQGGEQYF